This TCR beta chain was found in a study of vaccination and CD4 T cells after COVID-19 (dated by TCRdb to the early 2020s). Concerning the study at large: Every convalescent patient had a positive nasal swab PCR test for SARS-CoV-2, with mild disease in nine or ten patients and severe disease in one. Post-vaccine blood samples were obtained a median of about 70 days after the second vaccine dose, with a range of roughly 13 to 250 days. Culture stimuli were overlapping spike peptide pools from SARS-CoV-2 and from the common cold coronaviruses HCoV-NL63, HCoV-OC43 and HCoV-229E. Post-COVID blood samples from convalescent patients were collected a median of around 100 days after diagnosis, with a range of roughly 35 to 170 days. Two doses of either the Pfizer-BioNTech BNT162b2 vaccine (n=8) or the Moderna mRNA-1273 vaccine (n=2) were administered to participants. The convalescent cohort comprised six males and four females, including two Hispanic individuals, seven Caucasians, two Asians and one multiracial person. In control cultures, a CEFX viral epitope pool was used as positive control, an HIV-1 Nef peptide pool was used as negative control, or no peptide was added. In roughly nine COVID-19 convalescent patients and a handful of infection-naive healthy vaccine recipients, the spike-specific CD4+ TCR repertoire before mRNA vaccination was compared with the repertoire after mRNA vaccination.

The meaning of the sample's treatment or condition label: roughly 10-day PBMC culture with coronavirus spike peptide pools or control peptides (ViraFEST assay). To expand antigen-specific T cells with peptide pools and then pick out the expanded clonotypes through TCR sequencing, the study relied on the ViraFEST assay. The positive SARS-CoV-2 PCR tests of the convalescent patients were dated from March to December 2020, before the Alpha, Beta and Delta variants emerged in the United States. About 2 million PBMCs per well were cultured in IMDM with roughly 5% human AB serum and 7.5 to 10 IU/ml IL-2, plus 10 ug/ml peptide pools. On days 3 and 7, half of the culture medium was replaced with fresh IL-2-containing medium. Once the cells had been in culture for 9 to 10 days, the EasySep CD4+ T cell isolation kit was used to isolate CD4+ T cells by negative selection. Ficoll-Paque Plus gradient centrifugation was used to isolate PBMCs from whole blood, and the isolated PBMCs were then either used fresh or cryopreserved at -140C. Triplicate wells were generally used for each culture condition.

As concerns this clonotype: Its recognized antigen is unknown. No quality values exist for individual bases; no much larger clone is one base distant.

Library preparation used PCR. TCR sequencing of DNA from cultured CD4+ T cells used the Oncomine TCR Beta short-read assay at the Johns Hopkins FTIC core. The QIAamp micro DNA kit was used to extract genomic DNA from the cultured CD4+ T cells. Oncomine TCR Beta libraries made from cultured CD4+ T cells were pooled using unique dual indexes and sequenced on an Illumina iSeq 100. The original methods were these. Non-productive sequences were removed, and CDR3s that did not start with C, did not end with F or W, or were shorter than 7 amino acids were discarded. Antigen-specific clonotypes were identified with the MANAFEST web application by comparing peptide-stimulated wells with reference and other culture wells. To be called positive, a clone needed an FDR below 0.05, an odds ratio above 5, and a productive frequency above 0.1% in at least two of three replicate wells. Cross-reactive clonotypes were defined as significantly expanded in both SARS-CoV-2 spike wells and at least one common cold coronavirus spike condition. Levenshtein distances (stringdist) and unrooted phylogenetic trees (ape) in R version 3.6.1 were used to assess CDR3 homology. TCRdb took the public reads, trimmed them with fastp at Q25, ran MiXCR for clone calling and kept in-frame beta chains. Merged by CDR3 protein, the rows form single entries marked with the most common genes and DNA. TCRdb assigned the V and J calls; the authors' analysis was not used. For this sample there are fewer than 15,000 distinct CDR3 sequences; about 76% appear just once. Jointly, the top ten make up 15% to 20% of the sample.

Results and caveats for the whole study, not just this receptor: In convalescent patients, a median roughly 83% of post-vaccine SARS-CoV-2-reactive clones were detected only after vaccination, and vaccine-specific priming was suggested by this finding. Of the vaccine-specific clones found in convalescent patients, nearly all (304 of 307) were mono-reactive for SARS-CoV-2 spike instead of being cross-reactive with common cold coronaviruses. Relatively few convalescent patients were included in the study, and early timepoints after natural infection were not analyzed. Although the median number of SARS-CoV-2-reactive clonotypes went up from around 20 after infection to 38 after vaccination, the increase was not significant.

Input material: CD4+ T cells from blood, cultured in vitro. The sequence came from a human donor who had recovered from COVID-19.

The CDR3 corresponds to CASTKFAETQYF. The base sequence is TGTGCCAGCACGAAATTTGCAGAGACCCAGTACTTC. The rearranged segments are TRBV2 and TRBJ2-5, with no confidently assigned D gene. The germline V gene specifies SNHLY as CDR1 and FYNNEI as CDR2. V lost 7 bases and J lost 4 bases; the stretch between them is 10 bases long. Spanning cysteine to phenylalanine, the CDR3 consists of 12 amino acids. Just the 36-base CDR3 DNA is kept, in frame starting at base 1.